Included here is one T cell receptor beta chain sequence, with context. The antigen remains unidentified. Following extraction, RNA underwent reverse transcription to cDNA, which served as the sequencing template. Profiling relied on immunoSEQ multiplex PCR, and the TCRdb table lists in-frame clones only, not all of them. The repertoire has roughly 180,000 clones, about three fifths of them found once; the top ten carry less than 4%. Described treatment: oral pan-JAK inhibitor, 5-10 mg twice daily. This sample stems from a study of CD8+ T cells in alopecia areata. Overall study findings and caveats: Many expanded lesional clones persisted during tofacitinib (in both scalp and blood). In scalp, tofacitinib significantly decreased clonality and expanded CD8+ clones among the top 100.

V lost 5 bases, J lost 7 bases, and 5 bases stayed unmatched. From germline, CDR1 is SQVTM and CDR2 ANQGSEA. CDR3 length equals 13 residues. The genes are TRBV29-1 and TRBJ1-6; 7 bases line up with TRBD1. This sample comprised CD4+ T cells sorted from blood, obtained at week 4, from a patient treated with tofacitinib. The receptor's source is a human donor with alopecia areata. The chain's CDR3 is CSVTPDRNSPLHF. CDR3 DNA sequence: TGCAGCGTTACGCCGGACAGGAATTCACCCCTCCACTTT.